This paragraph reports one TCR beta chain. The germline V gene encodes CDR1 SGHRS and CDR2 YFSETQ. The CDR3 spans 17 residues. V dropped 4 bases and J dropped 0; count of bases not matched to a gene: 7. This sample is drawn from a study of T cell changes during pregnancy in multiple sclerosis. Only in-frame clones appear in the TCRdb table, and some are missing; sequencing was by immunoSEQ multiplex PCR. The sample contains under 65,000 clones, around 90% of which appear only once. The sequence derives from a female donor with multiple sclerosis, enrolled in a pregnancy study. This sequence joins TRBV5-1 and TRBJ2-1; 10 nucleotides match TRBD2. The sample consisted of peripheral blood, taken in the second trimester of pregnancy. This CDR3 is CASSGGASGSSYNEQFF. Written as DNA, the CDR3 is TGCGCCAGCAGCGGAGGGGCTAGCGGGAGCTCCTACAATGAGCAGTTCTTC.